The 23 T cell receptor beta chains below come from one sample, sequenced in a study of T-cell reconstitution after alpha-beta-depleted transplantation in children. Researchers prepared the TCRbeta library using unique molecular identifiers, the study reports. TCRdb processed the PCR reads anew with MiXCR; each CDR3 protein has one entry. Among about 350,000 distinct CDR3 sequences listed, 13% were seen once. The sample in question was PBMCs, obtained from the stem cell graft. Receptors were obtained from a human donor who donated a stem cell graft to a child with Fanconi anemia.

A few counts support this clonotype. V is TRBV7-3 and J is TRBJ2-1; D unresolved. V dropped 2 bases and J dropped 9 bases, with 14 bases sitting between them. This CDR3 region has 14 residues. Germline V gene lookup returns CDR1 SGHTA and CDR2 FQGTGA. The chain's CDR3 is CASSLEGTSTEQFF. As DNA, the CDR3 is TGTGCCAGCAGCTTAGAAGGTACCTCGACTGAGCAGTTCTTC.

CDR3 sequence: CASSEVGGYTF. The CDR3 DNA is TGTGCCAGCTCGGAAGTCGGGGGCTACACCTTC. This chain uses TRBV12-3 or TRBV12-4 with TRBJ1-2; D gene uncertain. V was clipped by 8 bases and J by 8 bases, with 12 bases between them. The CDR3 is made up of 11 amino acids.

The chain is built from TRBV7-6 and TRBJ2-3; 14 positions match TRBD2. The CDR3 has 18 amino acids. Germline V lookup: CDR1 SGHVS, CDR2 FNYEAQ. The V gene end was trimmed by 5 bases and the J gene end by 5 bases; junction bases not matched to a gene: 12. The chain's CDR3 is CASSLGPMGLAGEDTQYF. The CDR3 bases are TGTGCCAGCAGCCTCGGACCAATGGGACTAGCGGGGGAAGATACGCAGTATTTT.

V is TRBV4-3 and J is TRBJ1-1; 9 bases map to TRBD1. The CDR3 sequence is 19 residues long. V was clipped by 3 bases and J by 3 bases; unmatched bases: 17. The germline V gene has CDR1 LGHNA and CDR2 YSLEER. CDR3: CASSHLERTGGVVDTEAFF. CDR3 DNA sequence: TGCGCCAGCAGCCACCTGGAGAGAACAGGGGGCGTGGTGGACACTGAAGCTTTCTTT.

This clonotype has at least ten counts. The rearrangement joins TRBV11-2 to TRBJ2-2, with 8 nucleotides matching TRBD2. J lost 6 bases, V lost 5 bases, and 2 bases had no gene match. CDR3 size: 13 residues. Germline V gene lookup returns CDR1 SGHAT and CDR2 FQNNGV. CDR3 region: CASSPGLAGELFF. The CDR3 nucleotides read TGTGCCAGCAGCCCGGGACTAGCCGGGGAGCTGTTTTTT. Full variable domain (rest looked up from reference TRBV11-2 and TRBJ2-2): EAGVAQSPRYKIIEKRQSVAFWCNPISGHATLYWYQQILGQGPKLLIQFQNNGVVDDSQLPKDRFSAERLKGVDSTLKIQPAKLEDSAVYLCASSPGLAGELFFGEGSRLTVL.

This clonotype has more than one count but fewer than ten. The genes are TRBV7-9 and TRBJ2-3; D uncertain. Trimming left V 4 bases short and J 2 bases short, with 22 bases between. Germline CDR1 reads SEHNR; CDR2 reads FQNEAQ (reference sequence). CDR3 length equals 18 residues. CDR3 residues: CASSSPQPLDGDTDTQYF. The DNA of the CDR3 is TGTGCCAGCAGCTCCCCCCAGCCCCTGGACGGTGACACAGATACGCAGTATTTT.

The table lists this clonotype with a few counts. The gene calls are TRBV27 and TRBJ1-1; a weak D match, TRBD1 (5 bases). The germline gives CDR1 MNHEY, CDR2 SMNVEV (reference sequence). The CDR3 is 17 residues long. Trimming removed 0 bases at V and 0 bases at J, with 14 bases between. The DNA for the CDR3 is TGTGCCAGCAGTTTATCGACCAGGGCGCCTTTGAACACTGAAGCTTTCTTT. Its protein product is CASSLSTRAPLNTEAFF.

This clonotype was seen only a few times. For the CDR3, the DNA is TGTGCCAGCAGCTTGTCTCACTATGGCTACACCTTC. Translated, it gives CASSLSHYGYTF. The rearrangement links TRBV27 to TRBJ1-2; D not resolved. V was shortened by 6 bases and J by 3 bases, with 8 bases between the two germline ends. Germline V gives CDR1 MNHEY, CDR2 SMNVEV (reference sequence). This CDR3 has 12 residues.

This clonotype showed up just a few times. V gene TRBV2 combines with J gene TRBJ2-3; 7 nucleotides align to TRBD2. The CDR3 is 14 residues long. CDR1 SNHLY and CDR2 FYNNEI come from the germline V gene. V gave up 2 bases and J gave up 5 bases; unmatched junction bases: 4. CDR3 region: CASSETGGIDTQYF. The CDR3 coding sequence is TGTGCCAGCAGTGAAACGGGGGGAATAGATACGCAGTATTTT.

This clonotype has just a few counts. The chain carries TRBV5-1 and TRBJ1-2; TRBD1 might be the D (5 bases). The CDR3 consists of 14 residues. CDR1 is SGHRS and CDR2 is YFSETQ in the germline V gene. Trimming removed 0 bases at V and 4 bases at J, with 10 bases between. This chain's CDR3 is CASSLDGGGYGYTF. The DNA of the CDR3 is TGCGCCAGCAGCTTGGATGGGGGAGGCTATGGCTACACCTTC.

About this clonotype: This clone may be a read error of a much larger clone one base away. The chain couples TRBV7-2 to TRBJ1-1; the D is unclear. Per germline, CDR1 SGHTA and CDR2 FQGNSA. There are 13 residues in the CDR3. Deletions cut 1 base from V and 3 bases from J, with 6 bases between. CDR3 sequence (DNA): TGTGCCAGCAGCTTAGGGGTTCACACTGAAGCTTTCTTT. Translating gives CASSLGVHTEAFF.

V usage is TRBV28 and J usage is TRBJ2-5, with TRBD1 as a possible D gene (6 bases). V lost 5 bases and J 1 base, leaving 14 bases between the germline ends. In germline, CDR1 is MDHEN, CDR2 SYDVKM. CDR3 length: 15 amino acids. CDR3 region: CASSPQTGIQETQYF. The CDR3 nucleotides are TGTGCCAGCAGTCCTCAAACAGGGATCCAAGAGACCCAGTACTTC.

J is TRBJ1-2 and V is TRBV5-1; 7 bases align to TRBD1. There are 16 residues in the CDR3. The V and J ends lost 4 bases and 5 bases, in that order; junction bases with no gene match: 14. CDR1 is SGHRS and CDR2 is YFSETQ in the germline V gene. Here the CDR3 DNA reads TGCGCCAGCAGCCCGGATAGTAGGTCAGGGGGATATGGCTACACCTTC. It specifies CASSPDSRSGGYGYTF.

The rearrangement uses TRBV9 and TRBJ2-2; no definite D call. CDR3 length: 14 residues. V dropped 4 bases and J dropped 2 bases, with 9 bases sitting between them. Germline V gene lookup returns CDR1 SGDLS and CDR2 YYNGEE. The CDR3 bases are TGTGCCAGCAGCACTCGAGCCAACACCGGGGAGCTGTTTTTT. Encoded protein: CASSTRANTGELFF.

In DNA, the CDR3 is TGTGCCAGCAGCTCGACAGACACTGAAGCTTTCTTT. It translates to CASSSTDTEAFF. V gene TRBV7-9 combines with J gene TRBJ1-1, with TRBD1 as a possible D gene (5 bases). The CDR3 contains 12 residues. Germline CDR1 reads SEHNR; CDR2 reads FQNEAQ (reference sequence). V was shortened by 4 bases and J by 3 bases, with 6 bases between the two germline ends.

This clonotype has just a few counts. This chain uses TRBV6-1 with TRBJ1-1; 9 bases agree with TRBD1. Germline CDR1 and CDR2: MNHNS and SASEGT. The CDR3 consists of 14 residues. V was clipped by 6 bases and J by 6 bases; unmatched bases: 8. The CDR3: CASRSRDRAPEAFF. The CDR3 DNA sequence: TGTGCCAGCAGATCCCGGGACAGGGCCCCTGAAGCTTTCTTT.

A few counts support this clonotype. The chain uses TRBV12-3 or TRBV12-4 and TRBJ2-2, with 9 bases fitting TRBD2. The CDR3 covers 14 residues. J lost 8 bases, V lost 5 bases, and 6 bases had no gene match. CDR3 protein: CASSGTSSVGELFF. The CDR3 nucleotides are TGTGCCAGCAGTGGGACTAGCAGTGTTGGGGAGCTGTTTTTT.

The chain links TRBV4-3 to TRBJ2-6; 7 bases fit TRBD1. The CDR3 is 18 amino acids. Per germline, CDR1 LGHNA and CDR2 YSLEER. J gave up 0 bases and V 0 bases, and 5 bases lay outside the gene matches. Written as DNA, the CDR3 is TGCGCCAGCAGCCAAGATCCGTCAGGGGGCTCTGGGGCCAACGTCCTGACTTTC. It specifies CASSQDPSGGSGANVLTF.

This clonotype was detected a few times. The chain joins TRBV7-9 to TRBJ2-5, with 7 bases matching TRBD2. With V trimmed by 1 base and J by 2 bases, 7 bases remained unmatched. The CDR3 extends over 16 amino acids. Per germline, CDR1 SEHNR and CDR2 FQNEAQ (reference sequence). The chain's CDR3 is CASSLGAGTAQETQYF. In nucleotides, the CDR3 is TGTGCCAGCAGCTTAGGAGCGGGGACCGCTCAAGAGACCCAGTACTTC.

The chain recombines TRBV4-1 with TRBJ2-5, with TRBD2 matching over 7 bases. Germline CDR1 reads MGHRA; CDR2 reads YSYEKL. V dropped 7 bases and J dropped 7; count of bases not matched to a gene: 15. The CDR3 has 15 residues. CDR3 sequence reads: CASTPTLGLRGTQYF. CDR3 bases: TGCGCCAGCACCCCGACCCTGGGACTAAGGGGGACCCAGTACTTC.

The V call is TRBV10-3, the J call TRBJ1-1; D gene unclear. V lost 3 bases and J 4 bases, leaving 15 bases between the germline ends. CDR1 is ENHRY and CDR2 is SYGVKD in the germline V gene. The CDR3 loop spans 15 amino acids. CDR3 region: CAISERVTEGTEAFF. CDR3 bases: TGTGCCATCAGTGAACGCGTCACCGAGGGCACTGAAGCTTTCTTT.

This clonotype was seen more than once but under ten times. CDR3 sequence reads: CASSLLRTGSNEKLFF. The CDR3 DNA reads TGCGCCAGCAGCCTGCTAAGGACAGGCAGTAATGAAAAACTGTTTTTT. The rearrangement joins TRBV23-1 to TRBJ1-4; 7 nucleotides match TRBD1. TRBV23-1 qualifies as an ORF whose function is uncertain. Trimming removed 6 bases from V and 4 bases from J; junction bases left unmatched: 11. The CDR3 totals 16 residues.

This clonotype was seen ten or more times. V and J are TRBV5-1 and TRBJ2-2; 7 bases line up with TRBD1. Germline-derived CDR1 and CDR2 are SGHRS and YFSETQ. V shed 2 bases and J 4 bases; nucleotides not matched to a gene: 8. CDR3 length: 16 amino acids. The CDR3 bases are TGCGCCAGCAGCTTAGGGGGCGCCGAGGCCACCGGGGAGCTGTTTTTT. Translation gives CASSLGGAEATGELFF.